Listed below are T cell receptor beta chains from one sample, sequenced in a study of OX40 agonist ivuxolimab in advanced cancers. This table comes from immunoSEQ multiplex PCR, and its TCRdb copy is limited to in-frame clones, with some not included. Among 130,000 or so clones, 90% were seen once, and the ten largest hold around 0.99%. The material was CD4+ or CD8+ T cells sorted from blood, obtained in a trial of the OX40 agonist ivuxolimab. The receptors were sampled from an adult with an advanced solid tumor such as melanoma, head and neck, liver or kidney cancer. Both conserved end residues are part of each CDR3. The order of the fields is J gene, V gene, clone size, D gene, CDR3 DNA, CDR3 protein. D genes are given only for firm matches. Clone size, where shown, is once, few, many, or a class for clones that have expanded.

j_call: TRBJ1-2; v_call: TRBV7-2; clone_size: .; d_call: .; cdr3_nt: TGTGCCAGCAGCTTAGACCGGAGCAGTGCCTATGGCTACACCTTC; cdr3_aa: CASSLDRSSAYGYTF
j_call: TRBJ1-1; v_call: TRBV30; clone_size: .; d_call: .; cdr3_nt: TGTGCCTGGAGTGGGTGGACAGTGAACACTGAAGCTTTCTTT; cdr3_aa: CAWSGWTVNTEAFF
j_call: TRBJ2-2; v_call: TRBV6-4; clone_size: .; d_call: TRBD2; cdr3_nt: TGTGCCAGCAGTGACTCAAGTGGGGAGGGATCCGGGGAGCTGTTTTTT; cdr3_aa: CASSDSSGEGSGELFF
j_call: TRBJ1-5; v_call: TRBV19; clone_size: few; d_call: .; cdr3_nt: TGTGCCAGTAGTATATGGGGCAATCAGCCCCAGCATTTT; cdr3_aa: CASSIWGNQPQHF
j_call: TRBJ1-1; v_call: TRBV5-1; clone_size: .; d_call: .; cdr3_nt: TGCGCCAGCAGCATCAGGGTGAATTCAGCCTCGAGCCCTGAAGCTTTCTTT; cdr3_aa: CASSIRVNSASSPEAFF
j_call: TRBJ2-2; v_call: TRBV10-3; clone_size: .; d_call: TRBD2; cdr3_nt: TGTGCCATCCTAGCGGGAGCCGGCACCGGGGAGCTGTTTTTT; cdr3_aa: CAILAGAGTGELFF
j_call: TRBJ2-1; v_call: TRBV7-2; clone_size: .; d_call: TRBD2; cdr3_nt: TGTGCCAGCTTGGGGAGGGCCATTGAGCAGTTCTTC; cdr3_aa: CASLGRAIEQFF
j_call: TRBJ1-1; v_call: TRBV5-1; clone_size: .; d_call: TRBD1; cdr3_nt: TGCGCCAGCAGCTTGGATCGGGGAGGGGGCGCTGAAGCTTTCTTT; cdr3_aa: CASSLDRGGGAEAFF
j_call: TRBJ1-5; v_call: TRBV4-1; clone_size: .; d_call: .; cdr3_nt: TGCGCCAGCAGCCAAGGAACGAACGAGAATCAGCCCCAGCATTTT; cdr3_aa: CASSQGTNENQPQHF
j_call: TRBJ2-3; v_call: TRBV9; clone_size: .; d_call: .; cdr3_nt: TGTGCCAGCAGCGTAGTTTCCAGAGTTAGCACAGATACGCAGTATTTT; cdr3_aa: CASSVVSRVSTDTQYF
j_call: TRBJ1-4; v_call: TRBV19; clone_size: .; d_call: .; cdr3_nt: TGTGCCAGTACCGGGTTGGGGGCGGTAAATGAAAAACTGTTTTTT; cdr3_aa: CASTGLGAVNEKLFF
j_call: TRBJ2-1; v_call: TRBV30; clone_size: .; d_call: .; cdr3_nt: TGTGCCTGGAGCCAACGGAATGAGCAGTTCTTC; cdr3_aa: CAWSQRNEQFF
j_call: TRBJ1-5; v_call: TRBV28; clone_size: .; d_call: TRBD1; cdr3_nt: TGTGCCAGCAGTTTAAATGTCGGACAGGGTGGCAATCAGCCCCAGCATTTT; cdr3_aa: CASSLNVGQGGNQPQHF
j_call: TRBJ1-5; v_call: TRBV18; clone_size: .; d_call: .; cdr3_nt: TGTGCCAGCTCACCGGTCCCCCTTAGCAATCAGCCCCAGCATTTT; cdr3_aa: CASSPVPLSNQPQHF
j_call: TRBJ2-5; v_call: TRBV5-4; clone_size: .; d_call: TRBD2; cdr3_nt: TGTGCCAGCAGCTTAGCGGGAGGGGGGGAGACCCAGTACTTC; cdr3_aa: CASSLAGGGETQYF
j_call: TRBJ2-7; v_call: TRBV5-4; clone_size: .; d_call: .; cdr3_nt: TGTGCCAGCAGCTTGGGCAGCGCCTACGAGCAGTACTTC; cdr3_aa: CASSLGSAYEQYF
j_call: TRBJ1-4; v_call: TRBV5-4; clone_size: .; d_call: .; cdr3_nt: TGTGCCAGCAGCTTTCAGGGGATTAGCGAAAAACTGTTTTTT; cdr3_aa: CASSFQGISEKLFF
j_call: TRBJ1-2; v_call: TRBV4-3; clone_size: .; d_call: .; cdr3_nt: TGCGCCAGCAGCCAAGACGGGGGTGGGGCTGGCTACACCTTC; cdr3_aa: CASSQDGGGAGYTF
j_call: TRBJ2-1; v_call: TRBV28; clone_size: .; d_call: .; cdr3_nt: TGTGCCAGCAGTCCCGGACAGACCTACAATGAGCAGTTCTTC; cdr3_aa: CASSPGQTYNEQFF
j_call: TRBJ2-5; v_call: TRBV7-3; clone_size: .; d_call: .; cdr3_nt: TGTGCCAGCAGCTCACAGGATCAAGAGACCCAGTACTTC; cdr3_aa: CASSSQDQETQYF
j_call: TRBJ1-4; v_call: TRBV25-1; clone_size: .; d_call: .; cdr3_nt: TGTGCCAGCAGGCCCCCCGCCCAGGGGATCGGAAAACTGTTTTTT; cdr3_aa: CASRPPAQGIGKLFF
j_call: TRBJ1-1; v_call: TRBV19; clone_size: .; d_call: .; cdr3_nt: TGTGCCAGTAGTATTTCAGGGGTCCGCACTGAAGCTTTCTTT; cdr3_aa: CASSISGVRTEAFF
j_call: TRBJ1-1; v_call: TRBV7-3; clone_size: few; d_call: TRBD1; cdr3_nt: TGTGCCAGCAGCCGGGACAGGATCGACACTGAAGCTTTCTTT; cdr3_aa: CASSRDRIDTEAFF
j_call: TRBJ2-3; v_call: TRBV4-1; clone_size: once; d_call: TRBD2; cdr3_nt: TGCGCCAGCAGCCTCGGGACTAGCGGGTTTAATACGCAGTATTTT; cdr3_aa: CASSLGTSGFNTQYF
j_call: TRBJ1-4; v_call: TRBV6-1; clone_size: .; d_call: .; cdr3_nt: TGTGCCAGCAGTGAGACAGTTGCAACTAATGAAAAACTGTTTTTT; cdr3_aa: CASSETVATNEKLFF
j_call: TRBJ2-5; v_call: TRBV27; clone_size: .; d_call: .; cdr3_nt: TGTGCCAGCAGTTATCTTCCAGGTGTCCACCAAGAGACCCAGTACTTC; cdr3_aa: CASSYLPGVHQETQYF
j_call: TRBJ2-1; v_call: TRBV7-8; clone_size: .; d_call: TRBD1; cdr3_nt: TGTGCCAGCAGCCCCCGGACAGGAATGAGCTCCTACAATGAGCAGTTCTTC; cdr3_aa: CASSPRTGMSSYNEQFF
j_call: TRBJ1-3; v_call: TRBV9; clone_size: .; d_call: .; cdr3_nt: TGTGCCAGCAGCGGACAGGTTACTGGAAACACCATATATTTT; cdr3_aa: CASSGQVTGNTIYF
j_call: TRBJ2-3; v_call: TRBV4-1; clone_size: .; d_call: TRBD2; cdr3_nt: TGCGCCAGCAGCCACCCGACTAGCGGGGGGTCCACAGATACGCAGTATTTT; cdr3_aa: CASSHPTSGGSTDTQYF
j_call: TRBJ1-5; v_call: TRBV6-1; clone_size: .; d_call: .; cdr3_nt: TGTGCCAGCAGTGCAAGGGACGGTTATAGCAATCAGCCCCAGCATTTT; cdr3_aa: CASSARDGYSNQPQHF
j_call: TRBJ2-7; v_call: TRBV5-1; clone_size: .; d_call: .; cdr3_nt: TGCGCCAGCAGCTTGTATCGTTTGAACGACTACGAGCAGTACTTC; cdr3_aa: CASSLYRLNDYEQYF
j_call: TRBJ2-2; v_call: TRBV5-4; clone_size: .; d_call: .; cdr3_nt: TGTGCCAGCAGCTCGGACTTAAGGGCCGGGGAGCTGTTTTTT; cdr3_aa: CASSSDLRAGELFF
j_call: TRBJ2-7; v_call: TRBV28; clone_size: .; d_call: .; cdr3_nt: TGTGCCAGCAGTTTATTCGGCGGGCGCAGACGGAACGAGCAGTACTTC; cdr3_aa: CASSLFGGRRRNEQYF
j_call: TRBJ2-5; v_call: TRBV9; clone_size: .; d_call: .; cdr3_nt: TGTGCCAGCAGCGTAGCATTCCAAGAGACCCAGTACTTC; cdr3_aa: CASSVAFQETQYF
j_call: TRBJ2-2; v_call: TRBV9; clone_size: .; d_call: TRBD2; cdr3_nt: TGTGCCAGCAGCGTAGTTGCGGGAGGGTACACCGGGGAGCTGTTTTTT; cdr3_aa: CASSVVAGGYTGELFF
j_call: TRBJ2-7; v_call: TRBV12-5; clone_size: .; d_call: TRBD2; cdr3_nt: TGTGCTAGTGGTTTGTCCCGACTAGCGGACGAGCAGTACTTC; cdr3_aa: CASGLSRLADEQYF
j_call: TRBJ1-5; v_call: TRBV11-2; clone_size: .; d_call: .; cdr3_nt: TGTGCCAGCAGCTACACGGGGGATCAGCCCCAGCATTTT; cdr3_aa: CASSYTGDQPQHF
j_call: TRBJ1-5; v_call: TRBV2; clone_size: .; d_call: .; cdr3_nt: TGTGCCAGCACCCTCCGGGACCCTTATAGCAATCAGCCCCAGCATTTT; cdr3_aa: CASTLRDPYSNQPQHF
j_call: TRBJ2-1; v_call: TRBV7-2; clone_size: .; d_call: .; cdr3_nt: TGTGCCAGCAGCCTCGGACAGCCAAATGAGCAGTTCTTC; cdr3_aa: CASSLGQPNEQFF